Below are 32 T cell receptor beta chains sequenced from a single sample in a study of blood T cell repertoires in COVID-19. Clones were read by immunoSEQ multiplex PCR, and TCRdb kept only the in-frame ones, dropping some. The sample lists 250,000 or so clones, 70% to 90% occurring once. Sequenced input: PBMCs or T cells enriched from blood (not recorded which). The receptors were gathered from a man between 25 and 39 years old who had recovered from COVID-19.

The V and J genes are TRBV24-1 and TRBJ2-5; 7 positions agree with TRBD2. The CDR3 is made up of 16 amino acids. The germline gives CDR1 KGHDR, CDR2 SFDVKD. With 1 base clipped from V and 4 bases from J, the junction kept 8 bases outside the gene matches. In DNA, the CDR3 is TGTGCCACCAGTGATTTTAGGGCGGGAGAGCGAGAGACCCAGTACTTC. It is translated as CATSDFRAGERETQYF.

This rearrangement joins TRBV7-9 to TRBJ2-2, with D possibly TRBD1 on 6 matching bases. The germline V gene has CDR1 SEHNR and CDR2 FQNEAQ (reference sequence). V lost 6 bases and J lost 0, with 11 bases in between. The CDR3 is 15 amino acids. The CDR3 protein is CASRRTGTNTGELFF. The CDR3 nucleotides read TGTGCCAGCAGACGAACAGGGACGAACACCGGGGAGCTGTTTTTT.

CDR3 amino acids: CAWMGSQGYTF. The CDR3 DNA is TGTGCCTGGATGGGGAGCCAGGGCTACACCTTC. The V gene is TRBV30, the J gene TRBJ1-2; D remains unclear. This CDR3 contains 11 residues. Germline V gives CDR1 GTSNPN, CDR2 SVGIG (reference sequence). The ends were cut back, 4 bases at V and 8 bases at J, with 11 bases in the middle. Full variable domain (missing parts from reference TRBV30 and TRBJ1-2): SQTIHQWPATLVQPVGSPLSLECTVEGTSNPNLYWYRQAAGRGLQLLFYSVGIGQISSEVPQNLSASRPQDRQFILSSKKLLLSDSGFYLCAWMGSQGYTFGSGTRLTVV.

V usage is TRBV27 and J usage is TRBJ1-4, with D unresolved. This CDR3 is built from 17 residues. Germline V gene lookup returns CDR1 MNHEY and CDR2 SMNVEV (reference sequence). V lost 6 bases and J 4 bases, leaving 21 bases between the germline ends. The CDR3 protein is CASRPMEAGLDNEKLFF. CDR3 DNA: TGTGCCAGCAGGCCCATGGAGGCAGGCCTTGATAATGAAAAACTGTTTTTT.

CDR3: CASRGLGTNYEQYF. CDR3 in DNA: TGTGCCAGCAGGGGGCTCGGGACTAACTACGAGCAGTACTTC. This chain joins TRBV2 and TRBJ2-7; 7 bases are a match to TRBD2. The CDR3 length is 14 residues. Germline trimming cut 6 bases from V and 3 bases from J; bases unmatched to any gene: 8. Germline CDR1 reads SNHLY; CDR2 reads FYNNEI.

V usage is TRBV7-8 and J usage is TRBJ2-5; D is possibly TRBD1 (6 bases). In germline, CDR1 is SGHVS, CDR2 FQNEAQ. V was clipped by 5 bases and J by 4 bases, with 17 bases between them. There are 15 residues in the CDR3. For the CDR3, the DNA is TGTGCCAGCAGCCGAAAACAGGGTTCAGGAGAGACCCAGTACTTC. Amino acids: CASSRKQGSGETQYF.

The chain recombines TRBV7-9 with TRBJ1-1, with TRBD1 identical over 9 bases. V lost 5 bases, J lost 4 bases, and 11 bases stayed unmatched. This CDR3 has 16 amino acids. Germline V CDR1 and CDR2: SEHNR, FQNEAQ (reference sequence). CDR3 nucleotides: TGTGCCAGCAGCCCGGCGGGGGACAGGGCATCCACTGAAGCTTTCTTT. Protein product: CASSPAGDRASTEAFF.

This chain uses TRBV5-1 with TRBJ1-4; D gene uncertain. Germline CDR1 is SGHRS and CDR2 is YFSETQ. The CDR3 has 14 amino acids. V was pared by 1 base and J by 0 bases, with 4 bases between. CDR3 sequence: CASSLLSTNEKLFF. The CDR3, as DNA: TGCGCCAGCAGCTTGCTTTCAACTAATGAAAAACTGTTTTTT. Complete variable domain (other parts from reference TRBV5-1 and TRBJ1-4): KAGVTQTPRYLIKTRGQQVTLSCSPISGHRSVSWYQQTPGQGLQFLFEYFSETQRNKGNFPGRFSGRQFSNSRSEMNVSTLELGDSALYLCASSLLSTNEKLFFGSGTQLSVL.

CDR3 coding DNA: TGTGCCAGCAGCGTCGGGACTAGCGACAACACCGGGGAGCTGTTTTTT. Translation: CASSVGTSDNTGELFF. V usage is TRBV9 and J usage is TRBJ2-2; 10 nucleotides match TRBD2. The CDR3 runs to 16 residues. Germline CDR1 is SGDLS and CDR2 is YYNGEE. V was pared by 2 bases and J by 2 bases, with 3 bases of the junction left unmatched. Variable domain in full (rest from reference TRBV9 and TRBJ2-2): DSGVTQTPKHLITATGQRVTLRCSPRSGDLSVYWYQQSLDQGLQFLIQYYNGEERAKGNILERFSAQQFPDLHSELNLSSLELGDSALYFCASSVGTSDNTGELFFGEGSRLTVL.

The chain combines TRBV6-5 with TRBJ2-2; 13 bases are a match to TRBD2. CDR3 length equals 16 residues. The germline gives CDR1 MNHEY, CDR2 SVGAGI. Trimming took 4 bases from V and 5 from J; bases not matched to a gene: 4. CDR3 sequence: CASSFETSGGTGELFF. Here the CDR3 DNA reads TGTGCCAGCAGTTTCGAGACTAGCGGGGGGACCGGGGAGCTGTTTTTT.

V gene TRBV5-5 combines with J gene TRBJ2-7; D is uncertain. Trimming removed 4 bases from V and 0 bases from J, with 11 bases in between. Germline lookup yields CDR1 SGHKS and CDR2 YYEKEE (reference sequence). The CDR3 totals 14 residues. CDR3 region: CASSRDSFSYEQYF. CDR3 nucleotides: TGTGCCAGCAGCCGCGATTCATTCTCCTACGAGCAGTACTTC.

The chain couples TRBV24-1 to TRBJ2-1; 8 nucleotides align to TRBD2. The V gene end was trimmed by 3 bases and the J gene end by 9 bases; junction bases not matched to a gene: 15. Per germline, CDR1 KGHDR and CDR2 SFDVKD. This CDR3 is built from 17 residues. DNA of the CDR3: TGTGCCACCAGTGATGATTCTAGACGGGGGGGCCTGGGTGAGCAGTTCTTC. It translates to CATSDDSRRGGLGEQFF.

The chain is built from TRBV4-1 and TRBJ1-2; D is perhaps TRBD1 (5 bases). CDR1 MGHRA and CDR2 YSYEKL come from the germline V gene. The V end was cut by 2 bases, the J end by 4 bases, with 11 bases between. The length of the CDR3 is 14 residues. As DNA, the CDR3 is TGCGCCAGCAGCCAACCAGGGCAACGCTATGGCTACACCTTC. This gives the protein CASSQPGQRYGYTF.

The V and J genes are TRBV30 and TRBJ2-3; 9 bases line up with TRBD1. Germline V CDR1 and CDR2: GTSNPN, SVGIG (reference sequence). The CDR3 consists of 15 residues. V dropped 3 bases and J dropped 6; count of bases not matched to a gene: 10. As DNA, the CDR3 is TGTGCCTGGAGCCCGGGGGACAGGGCCCCCGATACGCAGTATTTT. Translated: CAWSPGDRAPDTQYF.

The CDR3 reads CASSVGQVTGELFF. The CDR3 region has the DNA TGCGCCAGCAGCGTGGGACAGGTCACCGGGGAGCTGTTTTTT. The chain uses TRBV5-1 and TRBJ2-2; 8 positions agree with TRBD1. The germline CDR1 and CDR2 sequences are SGHRS and YFSETQ. This CDR3 has 14 residues. The V gene end was trimmed by 4 bases and the J gene end by 4 bases; junction bases not matched to a gene: 3.

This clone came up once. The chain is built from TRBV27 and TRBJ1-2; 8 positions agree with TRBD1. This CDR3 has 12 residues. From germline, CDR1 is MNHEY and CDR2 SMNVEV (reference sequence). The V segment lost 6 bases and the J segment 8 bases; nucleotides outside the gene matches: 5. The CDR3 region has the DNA TGTGCCAGCAGGTTACAGGGGGGAGGCTACACCTTC. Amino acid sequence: CASRLQGGGYTF.

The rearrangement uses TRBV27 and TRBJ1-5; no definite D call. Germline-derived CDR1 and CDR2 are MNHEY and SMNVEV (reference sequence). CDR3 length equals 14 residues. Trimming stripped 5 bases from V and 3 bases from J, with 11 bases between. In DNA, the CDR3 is TGTGCCAGCAGTCGCGGAAGCCCCAATCAGCCCCAGCATTTT. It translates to CASSRGSPNQPQHF.

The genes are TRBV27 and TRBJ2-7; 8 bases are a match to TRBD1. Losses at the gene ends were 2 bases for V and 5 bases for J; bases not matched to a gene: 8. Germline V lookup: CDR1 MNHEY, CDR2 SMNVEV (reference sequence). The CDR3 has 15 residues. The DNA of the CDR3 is TGTGCCAGCAGTTTAAGACGTCAGGGGGCCAACGAGCAGTACTTC. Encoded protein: CASSLRRQGANEQYF.

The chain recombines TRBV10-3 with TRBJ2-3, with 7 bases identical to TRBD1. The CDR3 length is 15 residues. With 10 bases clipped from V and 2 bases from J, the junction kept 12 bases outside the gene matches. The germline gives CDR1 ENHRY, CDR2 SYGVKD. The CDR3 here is CATTLLGQTTDTQYF. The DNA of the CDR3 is TGTGCCACCACACTACTGGGACAGACCACAGATACGCAGTATTTT.

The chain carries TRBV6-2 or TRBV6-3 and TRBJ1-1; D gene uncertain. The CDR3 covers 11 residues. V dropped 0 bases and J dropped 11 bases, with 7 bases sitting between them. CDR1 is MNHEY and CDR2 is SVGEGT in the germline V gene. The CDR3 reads CASSYSRWAFF. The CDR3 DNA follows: TGTGCCAGCAGTTACTCGAGATGGGCTTTCTTT.

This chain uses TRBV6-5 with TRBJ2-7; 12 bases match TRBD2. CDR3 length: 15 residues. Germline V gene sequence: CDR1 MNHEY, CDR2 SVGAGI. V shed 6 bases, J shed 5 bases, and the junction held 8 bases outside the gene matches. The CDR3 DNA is TGTGCCAGCAGACCAGAGGCTAGCGGGGGGGACGAGCAGTACTTC. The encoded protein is CASRPEASGGDEQYF.

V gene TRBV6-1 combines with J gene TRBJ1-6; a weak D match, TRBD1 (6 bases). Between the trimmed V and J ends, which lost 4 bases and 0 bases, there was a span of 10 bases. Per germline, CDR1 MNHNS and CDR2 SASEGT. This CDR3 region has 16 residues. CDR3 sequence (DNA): TGTGCCAGCAGTGGAACAGGGTACTCCTATAATTCACCCCTCCACTTT. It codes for CASSGTGYSYNSPLHF.

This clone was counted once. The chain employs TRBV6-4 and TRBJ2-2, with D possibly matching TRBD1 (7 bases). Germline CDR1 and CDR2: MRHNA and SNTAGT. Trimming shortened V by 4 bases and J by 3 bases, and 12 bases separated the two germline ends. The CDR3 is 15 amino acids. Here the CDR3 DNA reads TGTGCCAGCAGTGTAGGAGGGGGCGACACCGGGGAGCTGTTTTTT. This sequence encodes CASSVGGGDTGELFF.

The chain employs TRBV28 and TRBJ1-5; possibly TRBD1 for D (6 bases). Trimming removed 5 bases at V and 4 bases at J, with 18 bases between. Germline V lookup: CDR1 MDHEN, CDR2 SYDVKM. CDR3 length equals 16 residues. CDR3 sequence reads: CASSGTHGVGNQPQHF. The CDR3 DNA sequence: TGTGCCAGCAGTGGGACACACGGGGTGGGGAATCAGCCCCAGCATTTT.

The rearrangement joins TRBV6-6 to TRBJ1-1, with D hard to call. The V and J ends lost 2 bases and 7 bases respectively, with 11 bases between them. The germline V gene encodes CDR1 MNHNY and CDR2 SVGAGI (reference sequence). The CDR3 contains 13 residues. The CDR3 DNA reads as TGTGCCAGCAGTTACGAGGCAAGTCTTGAAGCTTTCTTT. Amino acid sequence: CASSYEASLEAFF.

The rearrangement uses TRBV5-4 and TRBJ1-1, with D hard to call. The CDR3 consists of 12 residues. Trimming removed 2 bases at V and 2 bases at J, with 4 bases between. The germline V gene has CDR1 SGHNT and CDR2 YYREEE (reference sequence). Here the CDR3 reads CASSFINTEAFF. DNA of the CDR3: TGTGCCAGCAGCTTTATCAACACTGAAGCTTTCTTT.

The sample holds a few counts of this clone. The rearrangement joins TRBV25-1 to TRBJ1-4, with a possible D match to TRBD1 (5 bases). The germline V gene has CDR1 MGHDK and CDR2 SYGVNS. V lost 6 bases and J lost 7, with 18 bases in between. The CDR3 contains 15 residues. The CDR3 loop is CASRGWGSVGEKLFF. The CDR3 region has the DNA TGTGCCAGCAGAGGTTGGGGCTCGGTGGGTGAAAAACTGTTTTTT.

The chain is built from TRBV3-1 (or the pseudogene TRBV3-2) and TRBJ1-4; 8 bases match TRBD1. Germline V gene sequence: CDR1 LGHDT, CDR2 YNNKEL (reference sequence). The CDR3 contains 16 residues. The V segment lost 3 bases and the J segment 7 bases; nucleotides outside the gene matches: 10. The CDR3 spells CASSQRAGGAGEKLFF. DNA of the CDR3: TGTGCCAGCAGCCAGCGCGCAGGGGGCGCTGGTGAAAAACTGTTTTTT.

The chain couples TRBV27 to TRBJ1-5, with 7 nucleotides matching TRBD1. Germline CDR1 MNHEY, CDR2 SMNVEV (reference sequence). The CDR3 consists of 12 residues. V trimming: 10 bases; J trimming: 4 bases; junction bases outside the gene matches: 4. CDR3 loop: CATQTGNQPQHF. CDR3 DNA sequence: TGTGCCACTCAGACAGGGAATCAGCCCCAGCATTTT.

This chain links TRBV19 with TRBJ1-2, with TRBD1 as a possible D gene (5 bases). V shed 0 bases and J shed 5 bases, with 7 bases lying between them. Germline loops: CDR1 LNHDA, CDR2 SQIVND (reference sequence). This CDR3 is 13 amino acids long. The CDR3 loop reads CASSIEGTYGYTF. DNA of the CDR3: TGTGCCAGTAGTATAGAGGGGACTTATGGCTACACCTTC. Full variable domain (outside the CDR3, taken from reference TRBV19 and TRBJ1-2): DGGITQSPKYLFRKEGQNVTLSCEQNLNHDAMYWYRQDPGQGLRLIYYSQIVNDFQKGDIAEGYSVSREKKESFPLTVTSAQKNPTAFYLCASSIEGTYGYTFGSGTRLTVV.

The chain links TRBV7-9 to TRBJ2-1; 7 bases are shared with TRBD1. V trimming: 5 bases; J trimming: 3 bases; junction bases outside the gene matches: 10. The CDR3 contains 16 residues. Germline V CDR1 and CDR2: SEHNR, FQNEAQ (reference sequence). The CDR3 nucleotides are TGTGCCAGCAGCCAACATCTGGGACAGCACTACAATGAGCAGTTCTTC. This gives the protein CASSQHLGQHYNEQFF.

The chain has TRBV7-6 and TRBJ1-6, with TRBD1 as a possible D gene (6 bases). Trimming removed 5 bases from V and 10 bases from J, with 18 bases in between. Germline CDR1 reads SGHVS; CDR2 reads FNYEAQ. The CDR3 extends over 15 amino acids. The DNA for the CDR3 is TGTGCCAGCAGCCAACAGACAGGTCCGCGGTCACCCCTCCACTTT. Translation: CASSQQTGPRSPLHF.